A selection of T cell receptor beta chains follows, all from one sample in a study. TCRdb called the 5' RACE reads again in MiXCR, with one record for every CDR3 protein. The sample yields 9,500 to 15,000 distinct CDR3 sequences, 51% seen once. Source material: tumor-infiltrating Tregs sorted from the breast tumor. Receptors were obtained from a female donor with breast cancer. Each CDR3 is given with its conserved first and last residue. A D gene is named only where the DNA matches it firmly. Clone size is not always given. Where it is, it says once, few, many or a class for expanded clones.

TRBV7-2,TRBJ2-7,.,.,CASSLGPDEQYF,TGTGCCAGCAGCTTAGGTCCAGACGAGCAGTACTTC
TRBV30,TRBJ1-2,.,.,CAWSAGRDGYTF,TGTGCCTGGAGTGCCGGACGGGATGGCTACACCTTC
TRBV27,TRBJ2-7,.,.,CASALLATPYEQYF,TGTGCCAGCGCCCTTCTGGCAACACCTTACGAGCAGTACTTC
TRBV4-3,TRBJ1-3,few,TRBD1,CASSPYITGGGNTIYF,TGCGCCAGCAGCCCCTACATAACAGGGGGTGGAAACACCATATATTTT
TRBV15,TRBJ2-5,.,TRBD2,CATSRDTGTSVSQYF,TGTGCCACCAGCAGAGACACCGGGACTAGCGTTTCCCAGTACTTC
TRBV4-2,TRBJ2-4,.,.,CASSQEGAAKNIQYF,TGTGCCAGCAGCCAAGAGGGGGCGGCCAAAAACATTCAGTACTTC
TRBV5-6,TRBJ1-2,.,.,CASSLVAANYGYTF,TGTGCCAGCAGCTTGGTCGCAGCTAACTATGGCTACACCTTC
TRBV29-1,TRBJ2-5,.,.,CSVEKTGWETQYF,TGCAGCGTTGAAAAAACAGGCTGGGAGACCCAGTACTTC
TRBV18,TRBJ2-6,few,.,CASTLSGANVLTF,TGTGCCAGCACTCTCTCTGGGGCCAACGTCCTGACTTTC
TRBV4-3,TRBJ1-2,.,.,CASSQETGATYGYTF,TGCGCCAGCAGCCAAGAAACGGGCGCCACTTATGGCTACACCTTC
TRBV20-1,TRBJ1-2,.,.,CSAARGSYGYTF,TGCAGTGCTGCCAGGGGCAGCTATGGCTACACCTTC
TRBV21-1,TRBJ2-1,.,.,CASSKAGREVMFF,TGTGCCAGCAGCAAAGCGGGGCGGGAGGTTATGTTCTTC
TRBV7-6,TRBJ2-3,.,TRBD2,CASSLQTSGSADTQYF,TGTGCCAGCAGCTTACAGACGAGCGGGAGTGCAGATACGCAGTATTTT
TRBV12-3/TRBV12-4,TRBJ1-2,.,.,CASSFDSNYGYTF,TGTGCCAGCAGTTTTGATTCTAACTATGGCTACACCTTC
TRBV12-3/TRBV12-4,TRBJ1-2,.,TRBD1,CASGHREGAYGYTF,TGTGCCAGCGGACACAGGGAGGGGGCCTATGGCTACACCTTC
TRBV29-1,TRBJ2-1,.,.,CSVDSVGSRNNEQFF,TGCAGCGTTGATTCGGTCGGTAGCAGAAACAATGAGCAGTTCTTC
TRBV7-9,TRBJ2-2,.,.,CASSPKLIGELFF,TGTGCCAGCAGCCCTAAATTGATCGGGGAGCTGTTTTTT
TRBV10-3,TRBJ2-2,few,.,CAISLSDSAGELFF,TGTGCCATCAGTCTATCTGACAGTGCCGGGGAGCTGTTTTTT
TRBV7-3,TRBJ1-2,.,.,CASSPGGSGYGYTF,TGTGCCAGCAGCCCCGGGGGCAGCGGCTATGGCTACACCTTC
TRBV6-5,TRBJ2-1,.,TRBD2,CASISGTSGRALVNEQFF,TGTGCCAGCATCTCCGGGACTAGCGGGAGGGCCCTTGTCAATGAGCAGTTCTTC
TRBV20-1,TRBJ2-2,once,.,CSARDPREIDTGELFF,TGCAGTGCTAGAGATCCCCGGGAGATAGACACCGGGGAGCTGTTTTTT
TRBV5-1,TRBJ2-7,.,.,CASSPGTTSYEQYF,TGCGCCAGCAGCCCCGGGACCACCTCCTACGAGCAGTACTTC
TRBV11-2,TRBJ2-1,few,TRBD2,CASSFSGRTYNEQFF,TGTGCCAGCAGCTTTAGCGGGAGAACCTACAATGAGCAGTTCTTC
TRBV5-8,TRBJ2-1,.,TRBD2,CASSPMSTSGFTYNEQFF,TGTGCCAGCAGCCCCATGTCGACTAGCGGTTTCACCTACAATGAGCAGTTCTTC
TRBV5-1,TRBJ2-5,.,.,CASSFQDGDQETQYF,TGCGCCAGCAGCTTCCAGGACGGCGACCAAGAGACCCAGTACTTC
TRBV12-3/TRBV12-4,TRBJ1-2,.,.,CASSFGGNNYGYTF,TGTGCCAGCAGTTTTGGAGGGAATAACTATGGCTACACCTTC
TRBV19,TRBJ2-1,few,.,CASKRSGDSYNEQFF,TGTGCCAGTAAGCGTAGTGGTGACTCCTACAATGAGCAGTTCTTC
TRBV7-8,TRBJ1-4,once,.,CASSPLTGANEKLFF,TGTGCCAGCAGCCCTTTGACAGGAGCTAATGAAAAACTGTTTTTT
TRBV6-1,TRBJ1-4,few,.,CASRLSASNEKLFF,TGTGCCAGTCGTTTGTCAGCTTCTAATGAAAAACTGTTTTTT
TRBV12-3/TRBV12-4,TRBJ2-5,few,.,CASTGRDGETQYF,TGTGCCAGCACTGGCCGGGACGGGGAGACCCAGTACTTC
TRBV6-6,TRBJ2-5,.,.,CASSRSLGETQYF,TGTGCCAGCAGTCGGTCATTGGGCGAGACCCAGTACTTC
TRBV11-2,TRBJ2-7,.,TRBD2,CASSLTSGSSYEQYF,TGTGCCAGCAGTCTGACTAGCGGGAGCTCCTACGAGCAGTACTTC
TRBV12-3/TRBV12-4,TRBJ2-1,.,.,CASSPGLKYNEQFF,TGTGCCAGCAGTCCGGGGCTAAAATACAATGAGCAGTTCTTC
TRBV7-8,TRBJ2-2,.,.,CASSLRDRFIGELFF,TGTGCCAGCAGCTTAAGAGACAGGTTTATCGGGGAGCTGTTTTTT
TRBV29-1,TRBJ2-1,few,.,CSGHALGANEQFF,TGCAGCGGACACGCCTTAGGGGCTAATGAGCAGTTCTTC
TRBV7-5,TRBJ2-1,.,.,CISVPEASVGCYLPYGQDNNEQFF,.
TRBV20-1,TRBJ2-3,.,TRBD2,CSARALGLARDADTQYF,TGCAGTGCTAGAGCTCTCGGACTAGCGAGAGACGCAGATACGCAGTATTTT
TRBV18,TRBJ1-1,.,TRBD1,CASSVTGTGETEAFF,TGTGCCAGCTCAGTCACCGGGACAGGGGAAACTGAAGCTTTCTTT
TRBV20-1,TRBJ2-3,.,TRBD2,CSARAAGVGVVGDTQYF,TGCAGTGCTAGAGCTGCGGGAGTGGGTGTTGTTGGGGATACGCAGTATTTT
TRBV20-1,TRBJ1-2,few,.,CSARGGNYGYTF,TGCAGTGCTAGGGGGGGGAACTATGGCTACACCTTC
TRBV7-9,TRBJ2-1,few,.,CASSPAFRGRGFF,TGTGCCAGCAGTCCCGCATTTCGCGGAAGGGGGTTCTTC
TRBV28,TRBJ2-7,.,TRBD1,CASSSRGQSYEQYF,TGTGCCAGCAGTTCCCGGGGACAGTCCTACGAGCAGTACTTC
TRBV7-3,TRBJ2-1,.,.,CASSLNGLEQFF,TGTGCCAGCAGCTTAAACGGGCTTGAGCAGTTCTTC
TRBV12-3/TRBV12-4,TRBJ2-2,.,.,CASSLKRTGELFF,TGTGCCAGCAGTTTAAAGCGCACCGGGGAGCTGTTTTTT
TRBV7-8,TRBJ2-1,.,TRBD2,CASSRTSGRYNEQFF,TGTGCCAGCAGCCGTACTAGCGGGCGATACAATGAGCAGTTCTTC
TRBV29-1,TRBJ1-2,few,TRBD1,CSVAAGGGYGYTF,TGCAGCGTTGCGGCAGGGGGCGGCTATGGCTACACCTTC